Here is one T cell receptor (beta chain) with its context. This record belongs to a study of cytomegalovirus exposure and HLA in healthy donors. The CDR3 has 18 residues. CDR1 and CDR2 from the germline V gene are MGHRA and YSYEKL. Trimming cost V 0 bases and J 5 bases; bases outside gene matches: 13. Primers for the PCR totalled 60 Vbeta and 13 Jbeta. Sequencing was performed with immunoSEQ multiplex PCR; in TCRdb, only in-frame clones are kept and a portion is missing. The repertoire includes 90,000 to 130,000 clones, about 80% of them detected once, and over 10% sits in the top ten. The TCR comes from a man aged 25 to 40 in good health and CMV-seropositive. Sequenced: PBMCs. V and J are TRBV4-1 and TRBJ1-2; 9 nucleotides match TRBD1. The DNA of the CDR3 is TGCGCCAGCAGCCAAGAGGGGACAGGGATTATGGGGGCTTATGGCTACACCTTC. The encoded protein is CASSQEGTGIMGAYGYTF.